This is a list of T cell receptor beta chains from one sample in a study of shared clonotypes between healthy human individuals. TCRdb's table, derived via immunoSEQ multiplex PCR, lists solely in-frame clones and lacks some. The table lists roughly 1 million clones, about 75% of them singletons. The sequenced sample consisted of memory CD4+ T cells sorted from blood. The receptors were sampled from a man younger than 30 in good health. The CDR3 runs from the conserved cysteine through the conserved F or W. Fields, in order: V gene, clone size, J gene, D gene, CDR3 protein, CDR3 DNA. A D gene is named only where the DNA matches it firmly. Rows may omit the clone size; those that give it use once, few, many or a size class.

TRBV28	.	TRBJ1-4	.	CASSLGTNEKLFF	TGTGCCAGCAGTTTGGGGACTAATGAAAAACTGTTTTTT
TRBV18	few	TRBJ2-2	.	CASSPPRVQGTGELFF	TGTGCCAGCTCACCACCCAGGGTCCAGGGCACCGGGGAGCTGTTTTTT
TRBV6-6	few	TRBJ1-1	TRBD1	CASSRGQLNTEAFF	TGTGCCAGCAGTAGGGGACAGCTGAACACTGAAGCTTTCTTT
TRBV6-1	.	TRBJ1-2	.	CASSALGNYGYTF	TGTGCCAGCAGTGCATTAGGGAACTATGGCTACACCTTC
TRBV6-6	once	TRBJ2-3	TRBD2	CASSPSGRATDTQYF	TGTGCCAGCAGTCCAAGCGGGAGGGCCACAGATACGCAGTATTTT
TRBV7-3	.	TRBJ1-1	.	CASSSGPDTEAFF	TGTGCCAGCAGCTCAGGGCCAGACACTGAAGCTTTCTTT
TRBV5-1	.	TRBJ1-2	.	CASSLAPTGDPDGYTF	TGCGCCAGCAGCTTGGCCCCAACAGGAGACCCTGATGGCTACACCTTC
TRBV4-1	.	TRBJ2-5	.	CASSQVEGVWETQYF	TGCGCCAGCAGCCAAGTGGAGGGAGTCTGGGAGACCCAGTACTTC
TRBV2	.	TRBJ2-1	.	CASTPRESYNEQFF	TGTGCCAGCACCCCTCGGGAATCCTACAATGAGCAGTTCTTC
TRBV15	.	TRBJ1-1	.	CATSRGLDSSGIQAFF	TGTGCCACCAGCAGAGGCCTGGACAGTTCAGGGATTCAAGCTTTCTTT
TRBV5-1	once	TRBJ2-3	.	CASSSVGDGTDTQYF	TGCGCCAGCAGCTCCGTGGGGGATGGCACAGATACGCAGTATTTT
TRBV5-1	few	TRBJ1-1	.	CASSLGPGDTEAFF	TGCGCCAGCAGCTTGGGACCGGGGGACACTGAAGCTTTCTTT
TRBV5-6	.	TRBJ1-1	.	CASSWRGMDTEAFF	TGTGCCAGCAGCTGGCGGGGCATGGACACTGAAGCTTTCTTT
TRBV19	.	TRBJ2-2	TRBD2	CASSIVLSGGTGELFF	TGTGCCAGTAGTATAGTGTTGAGCGGGGGAACCGGGGAGCTGTTTTTT
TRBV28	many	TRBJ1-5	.	CASSSGKGGRAGDFVDRPQHF	TGTGCCAGCAGTTCCGGAAAGGGCGGTCGGGCAGGGGATTTCGTCGATCGGCCCCAGCATTTT
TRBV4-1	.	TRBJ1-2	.	CASSQAPPYGYTF	TGCGCCAGCAGCCAAGCCCCACCGTATGGCTACACCTTC
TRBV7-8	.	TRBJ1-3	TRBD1	CASSYPGTGHSLSGNTIYF	TGTGCCAGCAGCTACCCCGGGACAGGTCACTCCCTCTCTGGAAACACCATATATTTT
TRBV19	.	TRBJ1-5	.	CASSISQYQPQHF	TGTGCCAGTAGTATCTCCCAGTATCAGCCCCAGCATTTT
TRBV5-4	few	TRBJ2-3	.	CASSSTRSSTDTQYF	TGTGCCAGCAGCTCGACAAGATCTAGCACAGATACGCAGTATTTT
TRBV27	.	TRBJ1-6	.	CASSLYGRDSPLHF	TGTGCCAGCAGTTTATACGGGAGGGATTCACCCCTCCACTTT
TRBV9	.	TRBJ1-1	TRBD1	CASSLRTGSTEAFF	TGTGCCAGCAGCCTGCGGACAGGGTCGACTGAAGCTTTCTTT
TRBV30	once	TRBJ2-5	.	CAWKKDWPAETQYF	TGTGCCTGGAAAAAGGACTGGCCGGCAGAGACCCAGTACTTC
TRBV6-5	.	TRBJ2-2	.	CASSTKSGELFF	TGTGCCAGCAGTACGAAGTCCGGGGAGCTGTTTTTT
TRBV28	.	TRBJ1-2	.	CASSPNGGYGYTF	TGTGCCAGCAGTCCCAACGGGGGGTACGGCTACACCTTC
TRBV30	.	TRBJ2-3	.	CAWSTGKADTQYF	TGTGCCTGGAGCACGGGGAAGGCAGATACGCAGTATTTT
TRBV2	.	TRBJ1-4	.	CASSLTGATNEKLFF	TGTGCCAGCAGTTTGACCGGCGCAACTAATGAAAAACTGTTTTTT
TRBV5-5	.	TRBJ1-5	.	CASSLDGGAGSQPQHF	TGTGCCAGCAGCTTGGACGGGGGCGCCGGGAGTCAGCCCCAGCATTTT
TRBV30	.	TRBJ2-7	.	CAWTRGGAGSYEQYF	TGTGCCTGGACCAGAGGAGGAGCGGGCTCCTACGAGCAGTACTTC
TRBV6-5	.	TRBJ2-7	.	CASSTQGHEQYF	TGTGCCAGCTCCACCCAGGGGCACGAGCAGTACTTC
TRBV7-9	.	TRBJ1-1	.	CASSLEEGTEAFF	TGTGCCAGCAGCTTAGAAGAGGGAACTGAAGCTTTCTTT
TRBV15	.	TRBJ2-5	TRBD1	CATSRTSGTVETQYF	TGTGCCACCAGCAGAACTTCCGGGACAGTTGAGACCCAGTACTTC
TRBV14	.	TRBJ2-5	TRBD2	CASSPRLAGGWETQYF	TGTGCCAGCAGCCCCCGACTAGCGGGGGGGTGGGAGACCCAGTACTTC
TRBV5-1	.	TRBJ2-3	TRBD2	CASSRDSGGATDTQYF	TGCGCCAGCAGCCGGGATAGCGGGGGGGCCACAGATACGCAGTATTTT
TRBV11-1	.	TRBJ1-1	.	CASSLNDGVYTEAFF	TGTGCCAGCAGCTTAAACGATGGGGTTTACACTGAAGCTTTCTTT
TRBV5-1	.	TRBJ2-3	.	CASSWTGAVAETSTDTQYF	TGCGCCAGCAGCTGGACGGGGGCCGTAGCGGAAACCAGCACAGATACGCAGTATTTT
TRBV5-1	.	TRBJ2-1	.	CASSLGQGSYNEQFF	TGCGCCAGCAGCTTGGGGCAGGGGAGCTACAATGAGCAGTTCTTC
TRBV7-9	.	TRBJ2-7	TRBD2	CASSPRKASGTYEQYF	TGTGCCAGCAGCCCGAGGAAAGCTAGCGGAACCTACGAGCAGTACTTC
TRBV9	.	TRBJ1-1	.	CASSVSSAGGFTEAFF	TGTGCCAGCAGCGTATCTTCAGCGGGGGGCTTCACTGAAGCTTTCTTT
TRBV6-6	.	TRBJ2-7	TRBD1	CASSYSKGQGSYEQYF	TGTGCCAGCAGTTACTCGAAAGGACAGGGGTCCTACGAGCAGTACTTC
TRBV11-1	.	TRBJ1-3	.	CASSSRVSGNTIYF	TGTGCCAGCAGCTCCAGGGTTTCTGGAAACACCATATATTTT
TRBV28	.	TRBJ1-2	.	CASSLRNIAYGYTF	TGTGCCAGCAGTCTGAGAAATATCGCCTATGGCTACACCTTC
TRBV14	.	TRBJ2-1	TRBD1	CASSRGQGLEQFF	TGTGCCAGCAGCCGAGGACAGGGCCTTGAGCAGTTCTTC
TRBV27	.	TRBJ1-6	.	CASSLGISSYNSPLHF	TGTGCCAGCAGTTTAGGTATAAGCTCCTATAATTCACCCCTCCACTTT
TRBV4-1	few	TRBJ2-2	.	CASSLGDGNTGELFF	TGCGCCAGCAGCCTGGGGGACGGAAACACCGGGGAGCTGTTTTTT
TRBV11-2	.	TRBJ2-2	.	CASSLSQGVTGELFF	TGTGCCAGCAGCTTATCACAGGGAGTCACCGGGGAGCTGTTTTTT
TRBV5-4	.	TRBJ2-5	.	CASSRTSQETQYF	TGTGCCAGCAGCAGGACAAGCCAAGAGACCCAGTACTTC
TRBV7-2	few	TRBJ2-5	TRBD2	CASSLGLAGGPGKETQYF	TGTGCCAGCAGCTTAGGACTAGCGGGGGGGCCGGGAAAGGAGACCCAGTACTTC
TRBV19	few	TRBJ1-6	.	CASSIRVYNSPLHF	TGTGCCAGTAGCATAAGGGTGTATAATTCACCCCTCCACTTT
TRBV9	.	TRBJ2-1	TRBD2	CASSVDVGGGFDNEQFF	TGTGCCAGCAGCGTAGATGTGGGCGGGGGGTTCGACAATGAGCAGTTCTTC
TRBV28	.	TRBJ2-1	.	CASSPRRAVHEQFF	TGTGCCAGCAGTCCCCGCCGAGCGGTCCACGAGCAGTTCTTC
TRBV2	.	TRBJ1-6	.	CATAWGNNSPLHF	TGTGCCACTGCGTGGGGGAATAATTCACCCCTCCACTTT
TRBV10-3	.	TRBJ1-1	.	CAEPCDGQKMNTEAFF	TGTGCCGAGCCATGTGACGGCCAAAAGATGAACACTGAAGCTTTCTTT
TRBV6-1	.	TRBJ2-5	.	CASRRAGTQETQYF	TGTGCCAGTAGAAGAGCGGGTACCCAAGAGACCCAGTACTTC
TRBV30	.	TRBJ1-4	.	CAGGADEKLFF	TGTGCCGGTGGGGCGGATGAAAAACTGTTTTTT
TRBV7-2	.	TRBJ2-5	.	CASSFSWGPRETQYF	TGTGCCAGCAGCTTCAGTTGGGGGCCCCGGGAGACCCAGTACTTC
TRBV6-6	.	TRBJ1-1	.	CASNDGLNTEAFF	TGTGCCAGCAACGACGGGTTGAACACTGAAGCTTTCTTT
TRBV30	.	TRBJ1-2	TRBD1	CAWSVNLQGQGYTF	TGTGCCTGGAGTGTTAATCTACAGGGACAGGGCTACACCTTC
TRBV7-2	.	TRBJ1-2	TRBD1	CASSPWTGVDGYTF	TGTGCCAGCAGCCCGTGGACAGGGGTGGATGGCTACACCTTC
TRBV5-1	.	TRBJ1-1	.	CASSLDQGRSTEAFF	TGCGCCAGCAGCTTGGATCAGGGAAGAAGTACTGAAGCTTTCTTT